Following are 5 T cell receptor beta chains from one sample sequenced in a study of blood T cell repertoires in COVID-19 (dated by TCRdb to 2019 to 2021). Preparation of the library involved the immunoSEQ multiplex PCR assay. The source is immuneACCESS, and TCRdb retained only in-frame sequences with V and J called. Part of the clones is not carried over; for the studies checked, unresolved V genes explain less than half of this, and the remainder is unexplained. Here the sample has about 160,000 clones; about 85% occur a single time. The leading ten clones occupy under 4% of the sample. The specimen sequenced was peripheral blood. These receptors came from a human donor with acute or convalescent COVID-19. The donor label of this sample is uncertain.

This sequence joins TRBV7-9 and TRBJ1-6, with 9 nucleotides matching TRBD1. This CDR3 has 16 amino acids. Germline V gene data show CDR1 as SEHNR and CDR2 as FQNEAQ (reference sequence). V lost 3 bases and J lost 7; bases outside the gene matches: 7. The CDR3 sequence: CASSFRTGEGNSPLHF. CDR3 DNA: TGTGCCAGCAGCTTCCGGACAGGGGAAGGCAATTCACCCCTCCACTTT.

The V gene is TRBV20-1, the J gene TRBJ1-5; tentative D call: TRBD1 (5 bases). V lost 3 bases and J lost 2, with 11 bases in between. The germline V gene has CDR1 DFQATT and CDR2 SNEGSKA (reference sequence). The CDR3 extends over 14 amino acids. CDR3 sequence (DNA): TGCAGTGCTAGTATAGGGGCGGGCAATCAGCCCCAGCATTTT. This translates into CSASIGAGNQPQHF.

The chain joins TRBV30 to TRBJ1-3; 8 nucleotides line up with TRBD1. V dropped 1 base and J dropped 4; count of bases not matched to a gene: 9. The CDR3 runs 16 residues. The germline V gene encodes CDR1 GTSNPN and CDR2 SVGIG (reference sequence). The chain's CDR3 is CAWSDPFRGQGNTIYF. Here the CDR3 DNA reads TGTGCCTGGAGTGATCCTTTCAGGGGGCAGGGAAACACCATATATTTT. The full variable domain, its missing parts supplied by reference TRBV30 and TRBJ1-3, is SQTIHQWPATLVQPVGSPLSLECTVEGTSNPNLYWYRQAAGRGLQLLFYSVGIGQISSEVPQNLSASRPQDRQFILSSKKLLLSDSGFYLCAWSDPFRGQGNTIYFGEGSWLTVV.

CDR3 residues: CASGSRGVKSYGYTF. The CDR3 nucleotides read TGTGCCAGCGGGTCCCGGGGGGTTAAGTCCTATGGCTACACCTTC. V is TRBV28 and J is TRBJ1-2, with D tentatively TRBD1 (5 bases). There are 15 residues in the CDR3. Trimming removed 8 bases at V and 4 bases at J, with 20 bases between. Looked up from germline, CDR1 is MDHEN and CDR2 is SYDVKM.

This chain uses TRBV5-1 with TRBJ2-1; D is perhaps TRBD2 (6 bases). The germline V gene encodes CDR1 SGHRS and CDR2 YFSETQ. CDR3 length: 16 residues. Trimming stripped 3 bases from V and 7 bases from J, with 20 bases between. The CDR3 sequence: CASSSGGKRSGNEQFF. In DNA form, the CDR3 reads TGCGCCAGCAGCTCCGGCGGAAAAAGGAGCGGGAATGAGCAGTTCTTC.